This T cell receptor (beta chain) appears in the sequencing data of a study of cytomegalovirus exposure and HLA in healthy donors. General study points: Later analysis identified a missense DCLRE1C variant that was linked to TCR beta V- and J-gene trimming. Roughly uniform depth of sequencing across donors was assumed in presence/absence analyses.

About this clone itself: The antigen is not known.

The PCR contained 60 Vbeta and 13 Jbeta primers. Original data processing: Some 9.9 million shared chains were among roughly 81 million unique TCR beta chains counted in a later analysis. Data came from immunoSEQ multiplex PCR; TCRdb stores just in-frame clones and leaves some out. That table gives V, J and clone size, and the DNA gave D and trimming. The listing records tens of thousands of clones. Germline V CDR1 and CDR2: LGHNA, YNFKEQ. V was cut by 3 bases and J by 5 bases, with 9 bases left in between. This CDR3 has 13 amino acids. The source material was PBMCs. This receptor was obtained from a man aged 35 to 55 in good health and CMV-seropositive. The chain has TRBV4-2 and TRBJ2-3; possible D gene TRBD1, 5 bases. CDR3 protein: CASSQTELDTQYF. The CDR3 DNA reads TGTGCCAGCAGCCAGACAGAATTAGATACGCAGTATTTT.